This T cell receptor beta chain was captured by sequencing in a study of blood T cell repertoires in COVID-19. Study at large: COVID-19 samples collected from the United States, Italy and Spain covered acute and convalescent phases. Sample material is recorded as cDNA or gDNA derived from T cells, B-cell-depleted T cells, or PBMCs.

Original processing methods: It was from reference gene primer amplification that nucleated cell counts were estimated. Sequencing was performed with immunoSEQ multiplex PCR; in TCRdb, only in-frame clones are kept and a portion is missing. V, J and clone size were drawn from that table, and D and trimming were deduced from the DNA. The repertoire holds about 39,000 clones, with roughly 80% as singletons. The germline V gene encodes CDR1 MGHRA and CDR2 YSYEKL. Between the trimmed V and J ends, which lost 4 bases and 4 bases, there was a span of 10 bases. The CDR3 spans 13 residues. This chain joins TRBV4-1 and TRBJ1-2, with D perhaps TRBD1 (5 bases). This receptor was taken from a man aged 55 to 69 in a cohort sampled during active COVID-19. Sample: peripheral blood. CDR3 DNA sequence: TGCGCCAGCAGCCTGGGGGGTAGCTATGGCTACACCTTC. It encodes CASSLGGSYGYTF.